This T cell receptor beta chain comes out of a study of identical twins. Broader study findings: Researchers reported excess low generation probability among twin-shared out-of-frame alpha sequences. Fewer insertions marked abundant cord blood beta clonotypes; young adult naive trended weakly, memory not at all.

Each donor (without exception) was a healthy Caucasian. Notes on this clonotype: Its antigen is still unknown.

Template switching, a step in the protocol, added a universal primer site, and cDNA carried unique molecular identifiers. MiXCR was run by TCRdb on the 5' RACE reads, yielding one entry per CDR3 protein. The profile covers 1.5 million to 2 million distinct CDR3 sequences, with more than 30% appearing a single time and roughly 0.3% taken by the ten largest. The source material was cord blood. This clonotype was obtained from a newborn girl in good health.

For the CDR3, the DNA is TGTGCCAGCAGCCCCGACCCATTGACGGATGGCTACACCTTC. This gives the protein CASSPDPLTDGYTF. This chain connects TRBV7-6 to TRBJ1-2; the D is unclear. Germline CDR1 and CDR2: SGHVS and FNYEAQ. The V gene lost 5 bases and the J gene lost 6 bases, with 16 bases spanning the gap. CDR3 length: 14 residues.